This entry concerns a single T cell receptor (beta chain). Its antigen specificity is not known. The sample holds no much larger clone one base away, and base qualities are not on file. This entry comes from a study of blood T cell repertoires in COVID-19 (TCRdb year 2020). For the wider study: Samples from collaborators originated in the United States, Italy and Spain and spanned both the acute and convalescent phases of COVID-19. The material from the prospective study consisted of cDNA or gDNA derived from T cells, B-cell-depleted T cells, or PBMCs. Deeply sampled blood TCRbeta repertoires from subjects exposed to, actively infected with, or recovered from COVID-19 were included in the dataset. The repertoires were released in a freely available public database intended as a resource for research on the immune response to SARS-CoV-2. The samples were drawn from two sources: the first 160 participants of the ongoing ImmuneRACE study, and 950 to 1,500 subjects contributed by 6 global collaborators. Sample metadata almost always included a de-identified subject ID, COVID-19 status, age in years and sex. Where available, HLA class I and class II types were obtained from metadata supplied by the sample provider rather than from assay-based typing. What the authors observed across the whole study: The quantity of clinical and demographic metadata differed by source and by participant and was supplied without curation.

V loses 5 bases, J loses 1 base, and the germline ends lie 14 bases apart. Inclusive of the bounding cysteine and phenylalanine, the CDR3 is 15 residues long. Here the CDR3 DNA is all that survives: 45 bases in frame from base 1. CDR1 LNHDA and CDR2 SQIVND were looked up in the germline V gene (reference sequence). TCRbeta CDR3 regions were amplified from genomic DNA using the immunoSEQ Assay, a bias-controlled multiplex PCR. Per the original workflow: Within the assay, amplification of reference gene primers was used to estimate how many nucleated cells each sample contained. To quantify the absolute abundance of each unique TCRbeta CDR3 rearrangement, sequence reads were collapsed and filtered. Productive Simpson clonality was computed per sample as the square root of Simpson's diversity index over productive rearrangements. The table comes from immuneACCESS by way of TCRdb, which keeps in-frame sequences with V and J called. Part of the clones is missing from these tables; in studies checked, under half for an unresolved V gene and the rest for unknown reasons. V, J and clone size were drawn from that table, and D and trimming were deduced from the DNA. The table for this sample lists about 300,000 clones; about nine tenths of them were counted only once. The top ten clones comprise under 8% of the sample.

Samples from volunteer blood donors who had recovered from COVID-19 were contributed by a second Seattle source. The collaborating institutions used their own protocols to collect whole blood in K2EDTA tubes. For TCRbeta analysis, collaborators shipped samples as frozen whole blood, isolated PBMCs, or DNA extracted from either of those sample types. The material sequenced was peripheral blood. The origin of this receptor is a woman under 40 who had recovered from COVID-19. The chain is made from TRBV19 and TRBJ1-1, with the D gene call left open. The CDR3 reads as follows: CASSLTLSANTEAFF. The nucleotide sequence reads TGTGCCAGTAGTCTGACATTGAGTGCGAACACTGAAGCTTTCTTT. With all but the CDR3 taken from the reference TRBV19 and TRBJ1-1 genes, the full variable domain is: DGGITQSPKYLFRKEGQNVTLSCEQNLNHDAMYWYRQDPGQGLRLIYYSQIVNDFQKGDIAEGYSVSREKKESFPLTVTSAQKNPTAFYLCASSLTLSANTEAFFGQGTRLTVV.